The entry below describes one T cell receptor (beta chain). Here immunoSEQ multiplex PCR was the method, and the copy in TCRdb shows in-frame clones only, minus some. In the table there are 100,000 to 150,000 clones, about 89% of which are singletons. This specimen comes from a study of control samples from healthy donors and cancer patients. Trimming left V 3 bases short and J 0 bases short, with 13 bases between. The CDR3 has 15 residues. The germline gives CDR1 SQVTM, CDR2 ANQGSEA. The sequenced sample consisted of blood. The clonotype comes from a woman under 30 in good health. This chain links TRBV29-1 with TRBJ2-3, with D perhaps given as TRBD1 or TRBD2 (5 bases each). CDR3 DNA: TGCAGCGTTGAGGGGACGACTAAGAGCACAGATACGCAGTATTTT. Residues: CSVEGTTKSTDTQYF.